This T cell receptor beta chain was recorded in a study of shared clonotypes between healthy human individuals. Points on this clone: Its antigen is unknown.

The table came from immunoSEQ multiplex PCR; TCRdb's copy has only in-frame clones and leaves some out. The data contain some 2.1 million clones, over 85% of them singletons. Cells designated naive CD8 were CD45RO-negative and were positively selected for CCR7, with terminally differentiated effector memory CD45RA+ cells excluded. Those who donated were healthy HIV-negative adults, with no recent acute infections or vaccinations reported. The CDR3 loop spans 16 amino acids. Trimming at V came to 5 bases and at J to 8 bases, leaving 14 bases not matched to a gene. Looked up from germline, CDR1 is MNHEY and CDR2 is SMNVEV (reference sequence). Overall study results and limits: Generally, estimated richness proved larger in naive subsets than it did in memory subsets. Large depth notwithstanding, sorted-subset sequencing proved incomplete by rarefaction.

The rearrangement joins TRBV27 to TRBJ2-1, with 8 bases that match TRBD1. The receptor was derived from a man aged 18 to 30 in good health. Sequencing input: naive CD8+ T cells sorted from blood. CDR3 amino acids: CASSPSTGENRDEQFF. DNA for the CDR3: TGTGCCAGCAGTCCGTCGACAGGGGAGAACAGGGATGAGCAGTTCTTC.